What follows are 25 T cell receptor beta chains derived from one specimen sequenced in a study of T cells in Graves' hyperthyroidism and ophthalmopathy. Amplification yielded TCR beta CDR3 regions, with RNA transcripts as the source. Carried out on the TCR CDR3, a first-round RT-PCR used the HTBI primer set. TCRdb re-derived calls from the multiplex PCR reads in MiXCR, one entry per CDR3 protein. Found here are 250,000 to 300,000 distinct CDR3 sequences, roughly 19% of them singletons; the top ten hold less than 40%. The sequenced sample consisted of blood. These receptors all come from a man aged 45-65 years with Graves' ophthalmopathy.

Details on this clonotype: A read error may be the cause here, since a much bigger clone is one base away. V is TRBV9 and J is TRBJ1-2; D may be TRBD1 (5 bases). CDR3 length equals 12 residues. CDR1 SGDLS and CDR2 YYNGEE come from the germline V gene. The CDR3 coding sequence is TGTGCCAGCAGCGTGGGAGGGGATGGCTGCACCTTC. Translation gives CASSVGGDGCTF.

This clonotype was detected a few times. The J gene is TRBJ1-4, the V gene TRBV15; possible D gene TRBD1, 6 bases. This CDR3 comprises 14 residues. The germline CDR1 and CDR2 sequences are LNHNV and YYDKDF (reference sequence). V was trimmed by 5 bases and J by 4 bases, leaving 11 bases between them. The CDR3 loop reads CATSAGVGNEKLFF. The CDR3 DNA reads as TGTGCCACCAGCGCAGGGGTTGGTAATGAAAAACTGTTTTTT.

This clonotype was counted many times. The gene calls are TRBV18 and TRBJ1-6; a weak D match, TRBD1 (5 bases). This CDR3 spans 15 amino acids. Trimming shortened V by 0 bases and J by 7 bases, and 10 bases separated the two germline ends. CDR1 KGHSH and CDR2 LQKENI come from the germline V gene. CDR3 sequence (DNA): TGTGCCAGCTCACCACCAAGGGGAGCGAATTCACCCCTCCACTTT. Translation gives CASSPPRGANSPLHF.

For the CDR3, the DNA is TGTGCCAGCAGTAAAAAGGGCAGGAAAAGGAATGAGCAGTTCTTC. Encoded protein: CASSKKGRKRNEQFF. The gene calls are TRBV12-3 or TRBV12-4 and TRBJ2-1; unclear D gene. The CDR3 sequence is 15 residues long. Between the trimmed V and J ends, which lost 5 bases and 7 bases, there was a span of 18 bases.

V usage is TRBV6-2 or TRBV6-3 and J usage is TRBJ2-1; tentative D call: TRBD2 (6 bases). The CDR3 contains 14 residues. CDR1 MNHEY and CDR2 SVGEGT come from the germline V gene. V lost 5 bases, J lost 4 bases, and 12 bases lay in between. CDR3 nucleotides: TGTGCCAGCAGTAGTAGCGGAGGGTACAATGAGCAGTTCTTC. This sequence encodes CASSSSGGYNEQFF.

This clonotype was seen only a few times. The V call is TRBV5-4, the J call TRBJ2-7; maybe TRBD1 (5 bases). The germline gives CDR1 SGHNT, CDR2 YYREEE (reference sequence). Trimming took 7 bases from V and 3 from J, leaving 11 bases between them. The CDR3 spans 12 residues. The CDR3 sequence is CASQIDSYEQYF. The CDR3 DNA sequence: TGTGCCAGCCAGATAGACAGCTACGAGCAGTACTTC. Complete variable domain (other parts from reference TRBV5-4 and TRBJ2-7): ETGVTQSPTHLIKTRGQQVTLRCSSQSGHNTVSWYQQALGQGPQFIFQYYREEENGRGNFPPRFSGLQFPNYSSELNVNALELDDSALYLCASQIDSYEQYFGPGTRLTVT.

The chain links TRBV5-1 to TRBJ2-3; 8 bases are a match to TRBD2. The V gene end was trimmed by 3 bases and the J gene end by 2 bases; junction bases not matched to a gene: 5. Germline V CDR1 and CDR2: SGHRS, YFSETQ. This CDR3 spans 15 amino acids. The CDR3 DNA follows: TGCGCCAGCAGCTCCAGACTAGCGACCACAGATACGCAGTATTTT. This encodes CASSSRLATTDTQYF.

This clonotype occurred a few times. J is TRBJ2-1 and V is TRBV24-1, with TRBD2 matching over 13 bases. With V trimmed by 5 bases and J by 7 bases, 10 bases remained unmatched. Germline CDR1 is KGHDR and CDR2 is SFDVKD. The CDR3 has 17 residues. The CDR3 spells CATSATRGGLAGNEQFF. The CDR3, as DNA: TGTGCCACCAGTGCCACTCGGGGGGGACTAGCGGGGAATGAGCAGTTCTTC.

This sequence joins TRBV20-1 and TRBJ2-7; D gene ambiguous. The CDR3 is 12 amino acids. V dropped 5 bases and J dropped 3 bases, with 11 bases sitting between them. Germline V lookup: CDR1 DFQATT, CDR2 SNEGSKA (reference sequence). CDR3 residues: CSAPSTGYEQYF. The CDR3 DNA is TGCAGTGCTCCCTCGACGGGCTACGAGCAGTACTTC.

The chain joins TRBV7-2 to TRBJ2-7; TRBD2 aligns across 9 bases. Trimming at V came to 4 bases and at J to 2 bases, leaving 3 bases not matched to a gene. CDR1 is SGHTA and CDR2 is FQGNSA in the germline V gene. The CDR3 extends over 14 amino acids. CDR3: CASSSGLATYEQYF. The CDR3 nucleotides read TGTGCCAGCAGCTCGGGACTAGCCACCTACGAGCAGTACTTC.

In its sample, this clonotype was seen a few times. The rearrangement uses TRBV4-2 and TRBJ1-5; TRBD1 matches 7 bases. This CDR3 region has 15 residues. Germline CDR1 and CDR2: LGHNA and YNFKEQ. The junction had 4 bases not matched to a gene; V was cut back by 0 bases and J by 5 bases. As DNA, the CDR3 is TGTGCCAGCAGCCAAGACCGGGACAGTTATCAGCCCCAGCATTTT. This translates into CASSQDRDSYQPQHF.

This clonotype turned up a few times. The chain joins TRBV20-1 to TRBJ2-7; D is unresolved. Deletions cut 2 bases from V and 8 bases from J, with 10 bases between. The CDR3 loop spans 11 amino acids. In germline, CDR1 is DFQATT, CDR2 SNEGSKA (reference sequence). The CDR3 nucleotides are TGCAGTGCTAGACCCAGCGTTCAGCAGTACTTC. Translating it yields CSARPSVQQYF.

The V call is TRBV7-2, the J call TRBJ1-5; 7 nucleotides agree with TRBD1. The ends lost 0 bases at V and 5 bases at J; junction bases unmatched: 4. CDR1 is SGHTA and CDR2 is FQGNSA in the germline V gene. This CDR3 region has 15 residues. CDR3 protein: CASSLAGQPYQPQHF. The CDR3 nucleotides read TGTGCCAGCAGCTTAGCGGGACAGCCATATCAGCCCCAGCATTTT.

The V and J genes are TRBV13 and TRBJ2-2, with TRBD2 matching over 14 bases. After removal of 4 bases from V and 2 bases from J, the junction contained 6 bases not matched to a gene. Germline CDR1 is PRHDT and CDR2 is FYEKMQ (reference sequence). CDR3 length: 18 amino acids. CDR3 residues: CASSSTTSGRDNTGELFF. CDR3 nucleotides: TGTGCCAGCAGCTCTACGACTAGCGGGAGGGACAACACCGGGGAGCTGTTTTTT.

The CDR3 reads CSARHLRDRTYEQYF. CDR3 nucleotides: TGCAGTGCTAGGCACCTCCGGGACCGCACCTACGAGCAGTACTTC. V is TRBV20-1 and J is TRBJ2-7, with D perhaps matching TRBD1 or TRBD2 (5 bases each). Trimming stripped 3 bases from V and 2 bases from J, with 17 bases between. Germline V gives CDR1 DFQATT, CDR2 SNEGSKA (reference sequence). This CDR3 spans 15 amino acids.

CDR3 coding DNA: TGTGCCAGCAGCCCCTCCGCGGACGGAACCCCCCAGTACTTC. Protein sequence: CASSPSADGTPQYF. V is TRBV9 and J is TRBJ2-5; D unresolved. CDR1 and CDR2 from the germline V gene are SGDLS and YYNGEE. This CDR3 is 14 amino acids long. V was trimmed by 4 bases and J by 9 bases, leaving 19 bases between them.

The chain is built from TRBV6-2 or TRBV6-3 and TRBJ2-3, with a weak D call TRBD2 (6 bases). The germline V and J ends were trimmed by 8 bases and 2 bases, with 14 bases remaining between them. The CDR3 is 14 amino acids. Germline lookup yields CDR1 MNHEY and CDR2 SVGEGT. The CDR3 sequence: CASAPASDTDTQYF. CDR3 DNA: TGTGCCAGCGCTCCGGCTAGCGACACAGATACGCAGTATTTT.

The sample holds many counts of this clonotype. This chain joins TRBV28 and TRBJ1-5; 12 nucleotides line up with TRBD1. The CDR3 contains 16 residues. Looked up from germline, CDR1 is MDHEN and CDR2 is SYDVKM. The J segment lost 5 bases and the V segment lost 6 bases, leaving 8 bases of the junction unmatched. The CDR3 DNA reads as TGTGCCAGCAGCCTAAGAGGGACAGGGGGCTATCAGCCCCAGCATTTT. Residues: CASSLRGTGGYQPQHF. The entire variable domain, with the rest obtained from reference TRBV28 and TRBJ1-5, is as follows: DVKVTQSSRYLVKRTGEKVFLECVQDMDHENMFWYRQDPGLGLRLIYFSYDVKMKEKGDIPEGYSVSREKKERFSLILESASTNQTSMYLCASSLRGTGGYQPQHFGDGTRLSIL.

The chain carries TRBV29-1 and TRBJ2-7, with 9 bases matching TRBD1. The CDR3 has 13 residues. Germline assignment: CDR1 SQVTM and CDR2 ANQGSEA. Trimming at V came to 5 bases and at J to 1 base, leaving 3 bases not matched to a gene. The CDR3 loop is CSVWGQGSYEQYF. In DNA, the CDR3 is TGCAGCGTTTGGGGACAGGGATCCTACGAGCAGTACTTC.

This clonotype was counted at least ten times. The chain uses TRBV6-2 or TRBV6-3 and TRBJ1-5; tentatively, D is TRBD1 (6 bases). Trimming removed 4 bases from V and 4 bases from J, with 14 bases in between. The CDR3 length is 15 residues. Per germline, CDR1 MNHEY and CDR2 SVGEGT. The CDR3 loop is CASSSGQFLNQPQHF. CDR3 sequence (DNA): TGTGCCAGCAGTTCCGGACAGTTTCTTAATCAGCCCCAGCATTTT.

This chain uses TRBV25-1 with TRBJ2-7; 8 nucleotides align to TRBD1. Germline trimming cut 3 bases from V and 4 bases from J; bases unmatched to any gene: 8. CDR1 MGHDK and CDR2 SYGVNS come from the germline V gene. CDR3 length: 15 residues. CDR3 coding DNA: TGTGCCAGCAGTGATTGGACAGGGAAAGTTTACGAGCAGTACTTC. It translates to CASSDWTGKVYEQYF.

This clonotype was recorded at least ten times. This chain links TRBV3-1 with TRBJ1-1; D gene ambiguous. Germline V CDR1 and CDR2: LGHDT, YNNKEL (reference sequence). The CDR3 is 11 amino acids. Trimming removed 8 bases from V and 3 bases from J, with 7 bases in between. The CDR3 region is CASRKDTEAFF. Written as DNA, the CDR3 is TGTGCCAGCCGGAAGGACACTGAAGCTTTCTTT.

This clonotype has a handful of counts. In nucleotides, the CDR3 is TGTGCCAGCAGCTTAGGACCCGGGAGCAGCAATGAGCAGTTCTTC. Residues: CASSLGPGSSNEQFF. The chain uses TRBV7-9 and TRBJ2-1, with D perhaps TRBD2 (6 bases). Germline V gene sequence: CDR1 SEHNR, CDR2 FQNEAQ (reference sequence). This CDR3 contains 15 residues. V shed 1 base and J shed 6 bases, with 13 bases lying between them.

This clonotype was seen repeatedly, ten times or more. The chain has TRBV11-2 and TRBJ2-1; D is possibly TRBD2 (5 bases). CDR3 length: 14 amino acids. The germline V gene has CDR1 SGHAT and CDR2 FQNNGV. V was trimmed by 5 bases and J by 4 bases, leaving 12 bases between them. The CDR3 region is CASSPSSGYNEQFF. The CDR3 nucleotides are TGTGCCAGCAGCCCGTCCTCGGGGTACAATGAGCAGTTCTTC. Full variable domain (rest looked up from reference TRBV11-2 and TRBJ2-1): EAGVAQSPRYKIIEKRQSVAFWCNPISGHATLYWYQQILGQGPKLLIQFQNNGVVDDSQLPKDRFSAERLKGVDSTLKIQPAKLEDSAVYLCASSPSSGYNEQFFGPGTRLTVL.

The chain combines TRBV4-1 with TRBJ1-5, with no clear D. Germline V gives CDR1 MGHRA, CDR2 YSYEKL. The CDR3 is made up of 14 amino acids. V lost 1 base to trimming and J lost 11 bases, with 15 bases between them. The CDR3 DNA follows: TGCGCCAGCAGCCAAGTTGTAGGAGGAGGTGCCCAGCATTTT. Its protein is CASSQVVGGGAQHF.